The rows below give T cell receptor beta chains drawn from one sample of a study of cytomegalovirus exposure and HLA in healthy donors. Data came from immunoSEQ multiplex PCR; TCRdb stores just in-frame clones and leaves some out. This repertoire shows some 260,000 clones, about 88% found once; its top ten account for around 11%. The sequencing input was PBMCs. These receptors were collected from a man aged 18 to 30 in good health and CMV-seropositive. CDR3s include the opening cysteine and the closing phenylalanine or tryptophan. Fields, in order: V gene, D gene, clone size, J gene, CDR3 DNA, CDR3 protein. D genes are given only for firm matches. Part of the rows lack a size; the others show once, few, many or a class for expanded clones.

v_gene: TRBV7-2; d_gene: -; abundance: -; j_gene: TRBJ2-1; CDR3nt: TGTGCCAGCAGCTTAGCTGCGCCAAGCTCCTACAATGAGCAGTTCTTC; CDR3aa: CASSLAAPSSYNEQFF
v_gene: TRBV7-2; d_gene: TRBD2; abundance: -; j_gene: TRBJ2-7; CDR3nt: TGTGCCAGCAGCTACATAGCGGGAGCCCGCTCCTACGAGCAGTACTTC; CDR3aa: CASSYIAGARSYEQYF
v_gene: TRBV7-8; d_gene: -; abundance: -; j_gene: TRBJ2-2; CDR3nt: TGTGCCAGCAGCTTAGCGGTGGGAGAGGCCATAAACACCGGGGAGCTGTTTTTT; CDR3aa: CASSLAVGEAINTGELFF
v_gene: TRBV7-6; d_gene: -; abundance: -; j_gene: TRBJ1-1; CDR3nt: TGTGCCAGCAGCTTAGCGCTGGGGGGAGGGGACACTGAAGCTTTCTTT; CDR3aa: CASSLALGGGDTEAFF
v_gene: TRBV15; d_gene: -; abundance: once; j_gene: TRBJ2-7; CDR3nt: TGTGCCACCAGCAGAGATCTGGGCACAACCTACGAGCAGTACTTC; CDR3aa: CATSRDLGTTYEQYF
v_gene: TRBV19; d_gene: -; abundance: -; j_gene: TRBJ1-2; CDR3nt: TGTGCCAGTAGTATAGAGAATGGGGGCTACACCTTC; CDR3aa: CASSIENGGYTF
v_gene: TRBV4-3; d_gene: -; abundance: once; j_gene: TRBJ1-2; CDR3nt: TGCGCCAGCAGCCAAGACCCTATGACGGGGAACTATGGCTACACCTTC; CDR3aa: CASSQDPMTGNYGYTF
v_gene: TRBV5-6; d_gene: -; abundance: -; j_gene: TRBJ1-2; CDR3nt: TGTGCCAGCAGCCCTCGACAGAACTATGGCTACACCTTC; CDR3aa: CASSPRQNYGYTF
v_gene: TRBV4-2; d_gene: TRBD1; abundance: -; j_gene: TRBJ1-5; CDR3nt: TGTGCCAGCAGCCCTACGGGACAGGGGAGGGATCAGCCCCAGCATTTT; CDR3aa: CASSPTGQGRDQPQHF
v_gene: TRBV27; d_gene: TRBD1; abundance: -; j_gene: TRBJ2-2; CDR3nt: TGTGCCAGCACCCGGGACAGGGGGCTTCTCGGGGAGCTGTTTTTT; CDR3aa: CASTRDRGLLGELFF
v_gene: TRBV5-1; d_gene: -; abundance: -; j_gene: TRBJ2-1; CDR3nt: TGCGCCAGCAGCTTGGAAAGTGAGCAGTTCTTC; CDR3aa: CASSLESEQFF
v_gene: TRBV4-3; d_gene: TRBD1; abundance: -; j_gene: TRBJ1-2; CDR3nt: TGCGCCAGCAGCCACGGACAGGCTGCGAACTATGGCTACACCTTC; CDR3aa: CASSHGQAANYGYTF
v_gene: TRBV27; d_gene: -; abundance: -; j_gene: TRBJ1-4; CDR3nt: TGTGCCAGCAGTTTAGGGGTAGGATACGAAAAACTGTTTTTT; CDR3aa: CASSLGVGYEKLFF
v_gene: TRBV18; d_gene: -; abundance: -; j_gene: TRBJ1-1; CDR3nt: TGTGCCAGCTCACCATCGGGGGGAGGAACTGAAGCTTTCTTT; CDR3aa: CASSPSGGGTEAFF
v_gene: TRBV14; d_gene: -; abundance: medium-sized; j_gene: TRBJ2-2; CDR3nt: TGTGCCAGCAGCCAAGATTCCCTTCTATCCCGGGAGCTGTTTTTT; CDR3aa: CASSQDSLLSRELFF
v_gene: TRBV5-4; d_gene: -; abundance: -; j_gene: TRBJ1-3; CDR3nt: TGTGCCAGCAGCTTGGCGGTACTGGGCTCTGGAAACACCATATATTTT; CDR3aa: CASSLAVLGSGNTIYF
v_gene: TRBV29-1; d_gene: -; abundance: -; j_gene: TRBJ2-1; CDR3nt: TGCAGCGTTGTTGATATGGTGCGGGGTGATGAGCAGTTCTTC; CDR3aa: CSVVDMVRGDEQFF
v_gene: TRBV11-1; d_gene: -; abundance: -; j_gene: TRBJ2-5; CDR3nt: TGTGCCAGCAGCTTAAGTTCGGCGGAAGAGACCCAGTACTTC; CDR3aa: CASSLSSAEETQYF
v_gene: TRBV27; d_gene: -; abundance: -; j_gene: TRBJ2-7; CDR3nt: TGTGCCAGCAGCAGACGCGGACAGAACGAGCAGTACTTC; CDR3aa: CASSRRGQNEQYF
v_gene: TRBV11-1; d_gene: -; abundance: -; j_gene: TRBJ1-5; CDR3nt: TGTGCCAGCAGCCCTCGGATTGGGCCCCAGCATTTT; CDR3aa: CASSPRIGPQHF
v_gene: TRBV7-9; d_gene: -; abundance: -; j_gene: TRBJ1-4; CDR3nt: TGTGCCAGCAGCTTAGCAATAAATGAAAAACTGTTTTTT; CDR3aa: CASSLAINEKLFF
v_gene: TRBV7-8; d_gene: -; abundance: -; j_gene: TRBJ1-1; CDR3nt: TGTGCCAGCAGCTCGAATTTGAACACTGAAGCTTTCTTT; CDR3aa: CASSSNLNTEAFF
v_gene: TRBV5-8; d_gene: -; abundance: -; j_gene: TRBJ1-5; CDR3nt: TGTGCCAGCAGCTTGAGGGGGAGCAATCAGCCCCAGCATTTT; CDR3aa: CASSLRGSNQPQHF
v_gene: TRBV30; d_gene: -; abundance: -; j_gene: TRBJ2-2; CDR3nt: TGTGCCTGGAGTAGAGCCGGCATCGGGGAGCTGTTTTTT; CDR3aa: CAWSRAGIGELFF
v_gene: TRBV4-1; d_gene: -; abundance: -; j_gene: TRBJ2-7; CDR3nt: TGCGCCAGCAGCCAAGAAGGGGGGTGGCAGGTCTCCCACGAGCAGTACTTC; CDR3aa: CASSQEGGWQVSHEQYF
v_gene: TRBV5-6; d_gene: -; abundance: -; j_gene: TRBJ1-2; CDR3nt: TGTGCCAGCAGCTTGGGGAGAAGAGCTAACTATGGCTACACCTTC; CDR3aa: CASSLGRRANYGYTF
v_gene: TRBV5-1; d_gene: TRBD2; abundance: -; j_gene: TRBJ2-7; CDR3nt: TGCGCCAGCAGCTTGGACGGCGGGAGAGCCTACGAGCAGTACTTC; CDR3aa: CASSLDGGRAYEQYF
v_gene: TRBV9; d_gene: TRBD2; abundance: once; j_gene: TRBJ2-7; CDR3nt: TGTGCCAGCAGCCCTGAGGGAGGGGCCTCCTACGAGCAGTACTTC; CDR3aa: CASSPEGGASYEQYF
v_gene: TRBV13; d_gene: -; abundance: -; j_gene: TRBJ2-1; CDR3nt: TGTGCCAGCAGCGATACAGGGTGTGAGCAGTTCTTC; CDR3aa: CASSDTGCEQFF
v_gene: TRBV30; d_gene: -; abundance: -; j_gene: TRBJ1-5; CDR3nt: TGTGCCTGGAGTCAGTGGGGGGTCGGCAATCAGCCCCAGCATTTT; CDR3aa: CAWSQWGVGNQPQHF
v_gene: TRBV5-1; d_gene: -; abundance: -; j_gene: TRBJ1-2; CDR3nt: TGCGCCAGCAGCTTGAACAGGGACTACTATGGCTACACCTTC; CDR3aa: CASSLNRDYYGYTF
v_gene: TRBV28; d_gene: -; abundance: once; j_gene: TRBJ1-1; CDR3nt: TGTGCCAGCAGTTTAAGACGATCAGATAACACTGAAGCTTTCTTT; CDR3aa: CASSLRRSDNTEAFF
v_gene: TRBV6-1; d_gene: TRBD1; abundance: -; j_gene: TRBJ2-3; CDR3nt: TGTGCCAGCAGTGCCCCAGCAGGGGGCATTCCAGATACGCAGTATTTT; CDR3aa: CASSAPAGGIPDTQYF
v_gene: TRBV29-1; d_gene: -; abundance: -; j_gene: TRBJ1-4; CDR3nt: TGCAGCGTTGCAGGGATTGGTGAAAAACTGTTTTTT; CDR3aa: CSVAGIGEKLFF
v_gene: TRBV27; d_gene: -; abundance: -; j_gene: TRBJ1-2; CDR3nt: TGTGCCAGCAGTTCGCTCGGGGGGCGCGGGGATGGCTACACCTTC; CDR3aa: CASSSLGGRGDGYTF
v_gene: TRBV6-1; d_gene: -; abundance: -; j_gene: TRBJ2-1; CDR3nt: TGTGCCAGCAGTGTATCAGTAGGGGTTGAATTAGTATACAATGAGCAGTTCTTC; CDR3aa: CASSVSVGVELVYNEQFF
v_gene: TRBV13; d_gene: -; abundance: -; j_gene: TRBJ2-1; CDR3nt: TGTGCCAGCAGCTTAGTCGGAGGGAACAATGAGCAGTTCTTC; CDR3aa: CASSLVGGNNEQFF
v_gene: TRBV7-6; d_gene: -; abundance: -; j_gene: TRBJ2-3; CDR3nt: TGTGCCAGCAGCCAATGGGGGGATACGCAGTATTTT; CDR3aa: CASSQWGDTQYF
v_gene: TRBV6-5; d_gene: -; abundance: -; j_gene: TRBJ1-1; CDR3nt: TGTGCCAGCACACGAGAGGGCTCGAACACTGAAGCTTTCTTT; CDR3aa: CASTREGSNTEAFF
v_gene: TRBV6-5; d_gene: -; abundance: -; j_gene: TRBJ1-5; CDR3nt: TGTGCCAGCAGTTACTCGGTTAATCAGCCCCAGCATTTT; CDR3aa: CASSYSVNQPQHF
v_gene: TRBV4-3; d_gene: -; abundance: -; j_gene: TRBJ1-1; CDR3nt: TGCGCCAGCAGCCAAGAACTGGGGGTACACACTGAAGCTTTCTTT; CDR3aa: CASSQELGVHTEAFF
v_gene: TRBV7-3; d_gene: -; abundance: few; j_gene: TRBJ2-1; CDR3nt: TGTGCCAGCAGCTTCTCCAGGCAGGGAGGTGAGCAGTTCTTC; CDR3aa: CASSFSRQGGEQFF
v_gene: TRBV30; d_gene: TRBD2; abundance: -; j_gene: TRBJ2-3; CDR3nt: TGTGCCTGGAGTCCGCGACTAGCGGGAGAAGGGACAGATACGCAGTATTTT; CDR3aa: CAWSPRLAGEGTDTQYF
v_gene: TRBV6-5; d_gene: -; abundance: -; j_gene: TRBJ1-1; CDR3nt: TGTGCCAGCAGTTACACCCTCGACGGCTCTGCTTTCTTT; CDR3aa: CASSYTLDGSAFF
v_gene: TRBV6-1; d_gene: -; abundance: -; j_gene: TRBJ1-2; CDR3nt: TGTGCCAGCAGTGAACTCTTGAAAGAGTACTACAGACCATGGGGCTACACCTTC; CDR3aa: CASSELLKEYYRPWGYTF
v_gene: TRBV5-1; d_gene: -; abundance: -; j_gene: TRBJ1-1; CDR3nt: TGCGCCAGCAGCTTGTTCAGAGTTAGTTCCATGAACACTGAAGCTTTCTTT; CDR3aa: CASSLFRVSSMNTEAFF
v_gene: TRBV20-1; d_gene: -; abundance: -; j_gene: TRBJ2-1; CDR3nt: TGCAGTGCTAGATTGGACTATGAGCAGTTCTTC; CDR3aa: CSARLDYEQFF
v_gene: TRBV27; d_gene: -; abundance: -; j_gene: TRBJ2-7; CDR3nt: TGTGCCAGCAGTTTATCGGGGGCCTACGAGCAGTACTTC; CDR3aa: CASSLSGAYEQYF
v_gene: TRBV5-1; d_gene: -; abundance: -; j_gene: TRBJ1-3; CDR3nt: TGCGCCAGCAGCACGGAACCGGGGGGCTCTGGAAACACCATATATTTT; CDR3aa: CASSTEPGGSGNTIYF
v_gene: TRBV11-2; d_gene: -; abundance: -; j_gene: TRBJ1-1; CDR3nt: TGTGCCAGCAGCTCCCCCCGGGGGGTCACTGAAGCTTTCTTT; CDR3aa: CASSSPRGVTEAFF
v_gene: TRBV6-1; d_gene: TRBD1; abundance: once; j_gene: TRBJ1-5; CDR3nt: TGTGCCAGCAGTGGACCGGGACAGGGAGGCAATCAGCCCCAGCATTTT; CDR3aa: CASSGPGQGGNQPQHF
v_gene: TRBV4-3; d_gene: -; abundance: -; j_gene: TRBJ1-4; CDR3nt: TGCGCCAGCAGCCCCGGTCGGACTTTGAATGAAAAACTGTTTTTT; CDR3aa: CASSPGRTLNEKLFF
v_gene: TRBV5-4; d_gene: -; abundance: -; j_gene: TRBJ2-2; CDR3nt: TGTGCCAGCAGCTTAAGGGTGGGGATTAACACCGGGGAGCTGTTTTTT; CDR3aa: CASSLRVGINTGELFF
v_gene: TRBV5-4; d_gene: -; abundance: -; j_gene: TRBJ2-5; CDR3nt: TGTGCCAGCAGCTTGGGGGGAGGTCAAGAGACCCAGTACTTC; CDR3aa: CASSLGGGQETQYF
v_gene: TRBV5-1; d_gene: -; abundance: once; j_gene: TRBJ1-3; CDR3nt: TGCGCCAGCAGCTTGGAATATCAGCTCTCTGGAAACACCATATATTTT; CDR3aa: CASSLEYQLSGNTIYF